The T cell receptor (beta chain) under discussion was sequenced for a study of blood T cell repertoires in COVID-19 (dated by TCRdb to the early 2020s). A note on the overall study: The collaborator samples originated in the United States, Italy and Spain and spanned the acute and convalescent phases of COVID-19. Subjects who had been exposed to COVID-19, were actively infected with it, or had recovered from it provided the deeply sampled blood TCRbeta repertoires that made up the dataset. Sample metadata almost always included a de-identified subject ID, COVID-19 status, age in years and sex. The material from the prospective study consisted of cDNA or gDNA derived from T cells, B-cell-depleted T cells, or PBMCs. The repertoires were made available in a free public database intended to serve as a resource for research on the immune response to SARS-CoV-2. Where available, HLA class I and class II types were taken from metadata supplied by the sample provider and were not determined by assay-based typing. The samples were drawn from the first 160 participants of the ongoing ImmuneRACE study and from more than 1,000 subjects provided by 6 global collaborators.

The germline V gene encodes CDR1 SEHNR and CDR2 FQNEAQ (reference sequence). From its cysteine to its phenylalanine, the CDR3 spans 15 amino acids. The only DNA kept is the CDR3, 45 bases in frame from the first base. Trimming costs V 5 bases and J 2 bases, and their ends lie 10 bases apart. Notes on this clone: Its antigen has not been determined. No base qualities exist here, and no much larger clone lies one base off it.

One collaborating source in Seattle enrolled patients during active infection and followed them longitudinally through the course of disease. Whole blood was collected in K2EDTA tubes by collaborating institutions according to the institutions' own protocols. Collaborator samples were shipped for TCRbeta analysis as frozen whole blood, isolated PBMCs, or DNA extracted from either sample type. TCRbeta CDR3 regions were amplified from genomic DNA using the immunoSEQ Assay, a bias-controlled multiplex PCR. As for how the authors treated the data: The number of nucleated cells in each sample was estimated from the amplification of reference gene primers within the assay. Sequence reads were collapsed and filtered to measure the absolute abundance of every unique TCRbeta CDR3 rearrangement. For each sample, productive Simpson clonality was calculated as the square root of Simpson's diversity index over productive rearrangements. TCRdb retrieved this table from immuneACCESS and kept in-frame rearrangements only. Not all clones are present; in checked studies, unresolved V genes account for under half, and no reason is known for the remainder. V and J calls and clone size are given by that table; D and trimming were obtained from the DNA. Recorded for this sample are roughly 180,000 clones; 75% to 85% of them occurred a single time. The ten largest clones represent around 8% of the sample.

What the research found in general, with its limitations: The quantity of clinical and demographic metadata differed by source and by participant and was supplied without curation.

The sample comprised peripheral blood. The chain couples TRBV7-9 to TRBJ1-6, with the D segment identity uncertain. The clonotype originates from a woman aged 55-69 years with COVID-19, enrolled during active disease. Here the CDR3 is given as CASSRSSPYNSPLHF. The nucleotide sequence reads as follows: TGTGCCAGCAGCCGTAGTTCGCCCTATAATTCACCCCTCCACTTT.